Below, 32 T cell receptor beta chains from the same sample are listed, as sequenced in a study of identical twins. TCRdb re-called the 5' RACE reads with MiXCR, one entry per CDR3 protein. In the table there are 250,000 to 350,000 distinct CDR3 sequences, around 8.8% of which are singletons. This sample was shared with a second study, whose subject was yellow fever vaccine responses in identical twins.

Material: memory (CD45RO+) T cells sorted from blood. Every receptor here comes from a woman aged 18-35 years in good health.

The rearrangement links TRBV28 to TRBJ1-6; D is possibly TRBD1 (5 bases). This CDR3 comprises 15 residues. The germline CDR1 and CDR2 sequences are MDHEN and SYDVKM. Trimming shortened V by 1 base and J by 6 bases, and 10 bases separated the two germline ends. CDR3 residues: CASSLSSGGNSPLHF. The CDR3, as DNA: TGTGCCAGCAGTTTATCATCCGGGGGTAATTCACCCCTCCACTTT.

This clonotype showed up many times. The rearrangement uses TRBV6-5 and TRBJ2-4; D is ambiguous. The CDR3 totals 14 residues. Trimming took 0 bases from V and 7 from J, leaving 10 bases between them. The germline CDR1 and CDR2 sequences are MNHEY and SVGAGI. For the CDR3, the DNA is TGTGCCAGCAGTTACTCTGTTCAAGGGAACATTCAGTACTTC. This codes for CASSYSVQGNIQYF.

This clonotype was counted once. The J gene is TRBJ2-3, the V gene TRBV20-1; 8 bases are a match to TRBD2. CDR3 length: 15 residues. The germline V gene has CDR1 DFQATT and CDR2 SNEGSKA (reference sequence). The V segment lost 6 bases and the J segment 2 bases; nucleotides outside the gene matches: 10. In nucleotides, the CDR3 is TGCAGTGCCAGCGGCGCGGGGGGCCCCACAGATACGCAGTATTTT. As protein: CSASGAGGPTDTQYF.

There are many counts of this clonotype. This chain uses TRBV11-2 with TRBJ1-1, with D hard to call. The CDR3 loop spans 13 amino acids. CDR1 SGHAT and CDR2 FQNNGV come from the germline V gene. V lost 6 bases and J lost 0, with 8 bases in between. The CDR3 sequence is CASSSTLNTEAFF. In DNA, the CDR3 is TGTGCCAGCAGTTCCACACTGAACACTGAAGCTTTCTTT. Variable domain in full (rest from reference TRBV11-2 and TRBJ1-1): EAGVAQSPRYKIIEKRQSVAFWCNPISGHATLYWYQQILGQGPKLLIQFQNNGVVDDSQLPKDRFSAERLKGVDSTLKIQPAKLEDSAVYLCASSSTLNTEAFFGQGTRLTVV.

Many counts were recorded for this clonotype. The V and J genes are TRBV25-1 and TRBJ2-1; the match to TRBD2 covers 9 bases. V lost 6 bases, J lost 4 bases, and 7 bases stayed unmatched. There are 15 residues in the CDR3. Per germline, CDR1 MGHDK and CDR2 SYGVNS. CDR3: CASSHGREGYNEQFF. CDR3 in DNA: TGTGCCAGCAGCCACGGGCGGGAGGGGTACAATGAGCAGTTCTTC.

This clonotype was counted ten times or more. CDR3 amino acids: CAISESMSGTGNSPLHF. The CDR3, as DNA: TGTGCCATCAGTGAGTCTATGAGTGGGACAGGGAACTCACCCCTCCACTTT. The V call is TRBV10-3, the J call TRBJ1-6; TRBD1 matches at 9 bases. V lost 0 bases and J lost 10; bases outside the gene matches: 10. Germline CDR1 ENHRY, CDR2 SYGVKD. The CDR3 sequence is 17 residues long.

This rearrangement joins TRBV5-4 to TRBJ2-3; D is unresolved. The CDR3 has 12 residues. V was trimmed by 0 bases and J by 6 bases, leaving 5 bases between them. In germline, CDR1 is SGHNT, CDR2 YYREEE (reference sequence). Here the CDR3 reads CASSLGWDTQYF. CDR3 bases: TGTGCCAGCAGCTTGGGTTGGGATACGCAGTATTTT.

This clonotype has ten or more counts. This sequence joins TRBV7-9 and TRBJ1-6; 7 bases fit TRBD1. This CDR3 has 15 amino acids. CDR1 is SEHNR, CDR2 FQNEAQ, per germline (reference sequence). J lost 6 bases, V lost 1 base, and 3 bases had no gene match. CDR3 amino acids: CASSLVRQGNSPLHF. CDR3 sequence (DNA): TGTGCCAGCAGCTTAGTGCGACAGGGTAATTCACCCCTCCACTTT.

This clonotype was observed at least ten times. The J gene is TRBJ1-1, the V gene TRBV11-2, with 7 bases aligning to TRBD1. The V and J ends lost 4 bases and 4 bases, in that order; junction bases with no gene match: 9. From germline, CDR1 is SGHAT and CDR2 FQNNGV. CDR3 length: 15 amino acids. CDR3 sequence (DNA): TGTGCCAGCAGCTCTAGCGACAGGGCCGGCACTGAAGCTTTCTTT. It yields the protein CASSSSDRAGTEAFF.

This chain uses TRBV5-1 with TRBJ1-1; D remains unclear. The germline gives CDR1 SGHRS, CDR2 YFSETQ. The CDR3 is 13 amino acids. The V gene lost 5 bases and the J gene lost 1 base, with 9 bases spanning the gap. The CDR3, as DNA: TGCGCCAGCAGGGCGACGGGGAACACTGAAGCTTTCTTT. Protein product: CASRATGNTEAFF.

The rearrangement joins TRBV19 to TRBJ2-4, with 9 bases aligning to TRBD1. Germline values: CDR1 LNHDA, CDR2 SQIVND (reference sequence). The CDR3 spans 18 residues. Germline trimming cut 7 bases from V and 3 bases from J; bases unmatched to any gene: 16. The CDR3 bases are TGTGCCAGTACCAAAACCCCGACAGGGGGATACGACAAAAACATTCAGTACTTC. It yields the protein CASTKTPTGGYDKNIQYF.

The chain links TRBV7-9 to TRBJ2-7; a weak D match, TRBD1 (6 bases). The CDR3 has 14 amino acids. CDR1 is SEHNR and CDR2 is FQNEAQ in the germline V gene (reference sequence). The V gene lost 4 bases and the J gene lost 3 bases, with 13 bases spanning the gap. CDR3 amino acids: CASSSDRTYYEQYF. The CDR3 bases are TGTGCCAGCAGCTCGGACAGAACCTACTACGAGCAGTACTTC. Together with reference TRBV7-9 and TRBJ2-7, the CDR3 gives the full variable domain: DTGVSQNPRHKITKRGQNVTFRCDPISEHNRLYWYRQTLGQGPEFLTYFQNEAQLEKSRLLSDRFSAERPKGSFSTLEIQRTEQGDSAMYLCASSSDRTYYEQYFGPGTRLTVT.

This clonotype was found a few times. The chain recombines TRBV7-2 with TRBJ2-7; possibly TRBD1 for D (6 bases). Germline loops: CDR1 SGHTA, CDR2 FQGNSA. The CDR3 covers 16 residues. Trimming stripped 4 bases from V and 4 bases from J, with 20 bases between. The CDR3 DNA follows: TGTGCCAGCAGCTCTAGACCGGGACACGGATCTTACGAGCAGTACTTC. It is translated as CASSSRPGHGSYEQYF.

This rearrangement joins TRBV11-2 to TRBJ2-3, with D perhaps assigned TRBD1 or TRBD2 (5 bases each). This CDR3 comprises 15 residues. CDR1 SGHAT and CDR2 FQNNGV come from the germline V gene. Trimming removed 6 bases from V and 1 base from J, with 14 bases in between. The CDR3 DNA reads as TGTGCCAGCAGAACTTGGGGGAGTGGCACAGATACGCAGTATTTT. Its protein product is CASRTWGSGTDTQYF. Together with reference TRBV11-2 and TRBJ2-3, the CDR3 gives the full variable domain: EAGVAQSPRYKIIEKRQSVAFWCNPISGHATLYWYQQILGQGPKLLIQFQNNGVVDDSQLPKDRFSAERLKGVDSTLKIQPAKLEDSAVYLCASRTWGSGTDTQYFGPGTRLTVL.

The V and J genes are TRBV10-3 and TRBJ2-7, with D perhaps TRBD1 (6 bases). Germline CDR1 ENHRY, CDR2 SYGVKD. The CDR3 consists of 14 residues. V was cut by 10 bases and J by 7 bases, with 23 bases left in between. CDR3 sequence reads: CATTRDIGAGEQYF. The CDR3 region has the DNA TGTGCCACGACCCGGGACATTGGTGCCGGAGAGCAGTACTTC.

The chain is built from TRBV21-1 and TRBJ1-5; TRBD1, the D gene given by the table, was not confirmed from the DNA. TRBV21-1 constitutes a pseudogene. CDR3 length: 14 amino acids. CDR3 residues: CASNQGGAHRPQHF. The CDR3 nucleotides read TGTGCCAGCAACCAAGGGGGGGCGCATCGGCCCCAGCATTTT.

This clonotype was seen a handful of times. The chain has TRBV9 and TRBJ2-3, with D tentatively TRBD2 (5 bases). Germline CDR1 and CDR2: SGDLS and YYNGEE. The CDR3 is made up of 13 amino acids. Trimming removed 4 bases from V and 6 bases from J, with 12 bases in between. The CDR3 coding sequence is TGTGCCAGCAGCAAGCGGACCGGTGATACGCAGTATTTT. Protein sequence: CASSKRTGDTQYF.

This clonotype was seen at least ten times. The chain is built from TRBV7-7 and TRBJ2-5, with TRBD2 matching over 7 bases. CDR1 and CDR2 from the germline V gene are SSHAT and FNYEAQ (reference sequence). The CDR3 length is 14 residues. The junction had 5 bases not matched to a gene; V was cut back by 2 bases and J by 5 bases. The CDR3 protein is CASSLMAGVETQYF. CDR3 DNA: TGTGCCAGCAGCTTAATGGCGGGAGTGGAGACCCAGTACTTC.

This clonotype was seen only a few times. The chain joins TRBV27 to TRBJ2-6; D possibly corresponds to TRBD1 (5 bases). V was clipped by 7 bases and J by 2 bases, with 15 bases between them. Germline lookup yields CDR1 MNHEY and CDR2 SMNVEV (reference sequence). CDR3 length equals 16 residues. The DNA for the CDR3 is TGTGCCAGCAAGGGTGGGGCTCCGGCTGGGGCCAACGTCCTGACTTTC. This sequence encodes CASKGGAPAGANVLTF. The full variable domain, completed using reference TRBV27 and TRBJ2-6, is EAQVTQNPRYLITVTGKKLTVTCSQNMNHEYMSWYRQDPGLGLRQIYYSMNVEVTDKGDVPEGYKVSRKEKRNFPLILESPSPNQTSLYFCASKGGAPAGANVLTFGAGSRLTVL.

This clonotype was seen at least ten times. This chain joins TRBV5-1 and TRBJ2-7, with D perhaps matching TRBD2 (6 bases). Germline CDR1 SGHRS, CDR2 YFSETQ. The CDR3 has 16 amino acids. V gave up 0 bases and J gave up 0 bases, with 13 bases separating them. Written as DNA, the CDR3 is TGCGCCAGCAGCTTGGGTAGCGGCCAAAGCTCCTACGAGCAGTACTTC. This sequence encodes CASSLGSGQSSYEQYF.

CDR3 nucleotides: TGTGCCAGCAGCTTCCAAGTGTACGAGCAGTACTTC. It specifies CASSFQVYEQYF. The chain is built from TRBV7-9 and TRBJ2-7; no firm D call. This CDR3 spans 12 amino acids. Trimming took 3 bases from V and 4 from J, leaving 7 bases between them. Germline V gene sequence: CDR1 SEHNR, CDR2 FQNEAQ (reference sequence).

In this sample, this clonotype turned up once. This chain links TRBV12-3 or TRBV12-4 with TRBJ2-3, with a weak D call TRBD1 (5 bases). The CDR3 loop spans 14 amino acids. With 3 bases removed from V and 6 bases from J, the gap between germline ends came to 13 bases. DNA of the CDR3: TGTGCCAGCAGTTTTCGGCAGGGAACGGATACGCAGTATTTT. Amino acid sequence: CASSFRQGTDTQYF.

This clonotype was detected ten times or more. This rearrangement joins TRBV3-1 to TRBJ2-5; no definite D call. V gave up 4 bases and J gave up 5 bases, with 5 bases separating them. There are 11 residues in the CDR3. CDR1 and CDR2 from the germline V gene are LGHDT and YNNKEL (reference sequence). The CDR3 DNA follows: TGTGCCAGCAGCCTTCACGAGACCCAGTACTTC. It yields the protein CASSLHETQYF.

This rearrangement joins TRBV10-3 to TRBJ2-1; unclear D gene. Per the germline V gene, CDR1 is ENHRY and CDR2 is SYGVKD. Trimming left V 6 bases short and J 6 bases short, with 15 bases between. The CDR3 totals 14 residues. The CDR3 DNA is TGTGCCATCAGATCCAGTGGCACCGGCAATGAGCAGTTCTTC. Protein sequence: CAIRSSGTGNEQFF.

This clonotype has a handful of counts. The genes are TRBV20-1 and TRBJ2-5, with 12 bases matching TRBD2. The V segment lost 2 bases and the J segment 5 bases; nucleotides outside the gene matches: 9. Germline lookup yields CDR1 DFQATT and CDR2 SNEGSKA (reference sequence). The CDR3 has 16 residues. The CDR3 nucleotides are TGCAGTGCTAGAATCCTAGCGGGAGGGCTGTTCGAGACCCAGTACTTC. Translation gives CSARILAGGLFETQYF.

The chain is built from TRBV5-1 and TRBJ2-7, with D perhaps assigned TRBD1 or TRBD2 (6 bases each). This CDR3 contains 15 residues. Per germline, CDR1 SGHRS and CDR2 YFSETQ. V lost 0 bases, J lost 0 bases, and 10 bases lay in between. CDR3 residues: CASSLVRGPSYEQYF. The CDR3 DNA follows: TGCGCCAGCAGCTTGGTACGGGGGCCCTCCTACGAGCAGTACTTC. Full variable domain (remainder filled in from reference TRBV5-1 and TRBJ2-7): KAGVTQTPRYLIKTRGQQVTLSCSPISGHRSVSWYQQTPGQGLQFLFEYFSETQRNKGNFPGRFSGRQFSNSRSEMNVSTLELGDSALYLCASSLVRGPSYEQYFGPGTRLTVT.

This clonotype appeared a few times. The chain carries TRBV12-3 or TRBV12-4 and TRBJ2-1; 13 nucleotides line up with TRBD2. This CDR3 comprises 19 residues. The V and J ends lost 6 bases and 7 bases, in that order; junction bases with no gene match: 18. CDR3 sequence: CASRPTQRGLAGVHNEQFF. The DNA of the CDR3 is TGTGCCAGCAGACCCACACAACGCGGACTAGCGGGAGTGCATAATGAGCAGTTCTTC.

The chain couples TRBV5-1 to TRBJ2-5; tentatively, D is TRBD1 or TRBD2 (5 bases each). V lost 0 bases to trimming and J lost 5 bases, with 11 bases between them. Germline loops: CDR1 SGHRS, CDR2 YFSETQ. The CDR3 loop spans 14 amino acids. The DNA of the CDR3 is TGCGCCAGCAGCTTGGTCGGGGCCGGGGAGACCCAGTACTTC. Protein product: CASSLVGAGETQYF.

This chain links TRBV11-3 with TRBJ2-5, with D perhaps TRBD2 (7 bases). Germline V gene sequence: CDR1 SGHNT, CDR2 YENEEA. With 3 bases removed from V and 1 base from J, the gap between germline ends came to 9 bases. The CDR3 has 14 residues. The CDR3 DNA reads as TGTGCCAGCAGCTTCGGGGGGCCCCAAGAGACCCAGTACTTC. It yields the protein CASSFGGPQETQYF. The full variable domain, completed using reference TRBV11-3 and TRBJ2-5, is EAGVVQSPRYKIIEKKQPVAFWCNPISGHNTLYWYLQNLGQGPELLIRYENEEAVDDSQLPKDRFSAERLKGVDSTLKIQPAELGDSAVYLCASSFGGPQETQYFGPGTRLLVL.

This clonotype was recorded many times. The CDR3 loop reads CASSLPTGLDTQYF. The CDR3 nucleotides are TGCGCCAGCAGCCTACCGACAGGGTTGGATACGCAGTATTTT. The chain carries TRBV5-1 and TRBJ2-3; 7 nucleotides agree with TRBD1. The CDR3 length is 14 residues. The germline gives CDR1 SGHRS, CDR2 YFSETQ. Trimming cost V 4 bases and J 6 bases; bases outside gene matches: 8. The variable domain in full, with the rest retrieved from reference TRBV5-1 and TRBJ2-3, is KAGVTQTPRYLIKTRGQQVTLSCSPISGHRSVSWYQQTPGQGLQFLFEYFSETQRNKGNFPGRFSGRQFSNSRSEMNVSTLELGDSALYLCASSLPTGLDTQYFGPGTRLTVL.

J is TRBJ2-2 and V is TRBV10-2, with D perhaps given as TRBD1 or TRBD2 (5 bases each). Per germline, CDR1 WSHSY and CDR2 SAAADI. V lost 5 bases to trimming and J lost 1 base, with 17 bases between them. CDR3 length equals 17 residues. The CDR3 loop is CASSSSLGTGNTGELFF. The CDR3 DNA reads TGCGCCAGCAGTTCTAGCCTCGGGACCGGGAACACCGGGGAGCTGTTTTTT.

The rearrangement joins TRBV4-1 to TRBJ2-5; 11 bases are shared with TRBD2. This CDR3 region has 18 residues. Germline V gives CDR1 MGHRA, CDR2 YSYEKL. J gave up 5 bases and V 0 bases, and 11 bases lay outside the gene matches. CDR3 residues: CASSQDWASGGIRETQYF. CDR3 nucleotide sequence: TGCGCCAGCAGCCAAGATTGGGCTAGCGGGGGGATAAGGGAGACCCAGTACTTC.